This TCR beta chain is drawn from a study of T cell responses to AZD1222 COVID-19 vaccine. Study-level findings and limits: Donors skewed white British and female; clonal diversity was possibly underestimated.

Trimming at V came to 2 bases and at J to 6 bases, leaving 4 bases not matched to a gene. There are 15 residues in the CDR3. Germline V gene lookup returns CDR1 SGHTA and CDR2 FQGNSA. Generated by immunoSEQ multiplex PCR, the TCRdb table keeps only in-frame clones and is missing some. The data show 90,000 to 150,000 clones, around nine tenths seen once. This clone appeared a few times. Its antigen is unidentified. The sequence derives from an adult in good health. The V call is TRBV7-2, the J call TRBJ2-1; 10 bases match TRBD2. Source: peripheral blood, taken on day 0 of AZD1222 vaccination. The CDR3 region is CASSLLGLAANEQFF. The CDR3 DNA reads as TGTGCCAGCAGCTTACTCGGACTAGCGGCCAATGAGCAGTTCTTC.